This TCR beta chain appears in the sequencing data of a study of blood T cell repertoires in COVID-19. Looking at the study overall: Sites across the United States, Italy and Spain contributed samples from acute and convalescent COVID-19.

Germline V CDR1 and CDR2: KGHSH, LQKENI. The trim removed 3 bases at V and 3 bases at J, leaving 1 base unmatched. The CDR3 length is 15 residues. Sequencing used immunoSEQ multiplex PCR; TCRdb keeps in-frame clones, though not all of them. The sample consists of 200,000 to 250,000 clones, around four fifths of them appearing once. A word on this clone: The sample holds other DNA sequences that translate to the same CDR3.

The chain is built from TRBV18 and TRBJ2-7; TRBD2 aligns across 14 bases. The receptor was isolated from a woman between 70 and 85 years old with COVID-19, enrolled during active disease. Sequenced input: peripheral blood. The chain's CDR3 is CASSPGTSGSYEQYF. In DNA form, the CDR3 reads TGTGCCAGCTCACCCGGGACTAGCGGGAGCTACGAGCAGTACTTC.